This TCR beta chain was documented in a study of blood T cell repertoires in COVID-19. Study background: Researchers got acute and convalescent COVID-19 samples from the United States, Italy and Spain. PBMCs, B-cell-depleted T cells, or T cells were the source of the cDNA or gDNA that made up the material.

As originally analysed: Reference gene primer amplification gave nucleated cell count estimates. Sequencing used immunoSEQ multiplex PCR; TCRdb keeps in-frame clones, though not all of them. V and J calls and clone size follow that table, whereas D and trimming were derived from the DNA. This table has under 200,000 clones, roughly 84% appearing once. Germline values: CDR1 LGHDT, CDR2 YNNKEL (reference sequence). Germline trimming cut 5 bases from V and 7 bases from J; bases unmatched to any gene: 4. The CDR3 covers 15 residues. J is TRBJ2-1 and V is TRBV3-1 (or the pseudogene TRBV3-2), with 14 bases aligning to TRBD2. Sequencing input: peripheral blood. The TCR was taken from a woman aged 80 or older with acute or convalescent COVID-19. The CDR3 loop reads CASSGWTSGRNEQFF. The CDR3 DNA reads TGTGCCAGCAGCGGGTGGACTAGCGGGAGGAATGAGCAGTTCTTC.